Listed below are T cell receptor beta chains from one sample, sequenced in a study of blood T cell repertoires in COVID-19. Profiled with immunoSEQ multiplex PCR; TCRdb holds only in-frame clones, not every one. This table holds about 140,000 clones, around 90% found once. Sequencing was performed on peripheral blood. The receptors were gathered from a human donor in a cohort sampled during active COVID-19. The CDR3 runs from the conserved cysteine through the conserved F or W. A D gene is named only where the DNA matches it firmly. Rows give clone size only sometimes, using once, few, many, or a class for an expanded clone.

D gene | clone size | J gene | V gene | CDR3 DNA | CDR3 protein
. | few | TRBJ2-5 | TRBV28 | TGTGCCAGCAGCTCGCATAGCTCTCAAGAGACCCAGTACTTC | CASSSHSSQETQYF
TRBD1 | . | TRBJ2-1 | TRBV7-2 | TGTGCCAGCAGCTCATCCCGCACAGGGGATGAGCAGTTCTTC | CASSSSRTGDEQFF
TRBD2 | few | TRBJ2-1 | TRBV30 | TGTGCCTGGAGTGCTCCGCGGGGGAGTTACAATGAGCAGTTCTTC | CAWSAPRGSYNEQFF
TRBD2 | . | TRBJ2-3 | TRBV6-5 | TGTGCCAGCAGTTACTCGATGGCGGGGGGGGCAGATACGCAGTATTTT | CASSYSMAGGADTQYF
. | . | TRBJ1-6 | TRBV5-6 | TGTGCCAGCAGCTTGTATTCGGGGACTATAATTTCACCCCTCCACTTT | CASSLYSGTIISPLHF
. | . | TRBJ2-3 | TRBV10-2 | TGCGCCAGCAGTGAGTCAGGAGGAAGCACAGATACGCAGTATTTT | CASSESGGSTDTQYF
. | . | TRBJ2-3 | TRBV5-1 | TGCGCCAGCAGCGCAGGGACACGGGATACGCAGTATTTT | CASSAGTRDTQYF
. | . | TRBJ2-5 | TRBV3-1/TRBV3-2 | TGTGCCAGCAGCCAAGAACTAGAATACCAAGAGACCCAGTACTTC | CASSQELEYQETQYF
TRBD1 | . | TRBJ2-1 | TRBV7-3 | TGTGCCAGCAGCACCCGCGGGACAGGGGGCACGTCCTACAATGAGCAGTTCTTC | CASSTRGTGGTSYNEQFF
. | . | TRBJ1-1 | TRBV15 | TGTGCCACCAGCAGAGAGGACTTACCGAACACTGAAGCTTTCTTT | CATSREDLPNTEAFF
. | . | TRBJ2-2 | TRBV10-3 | TGTGCCATCAGCGAACAGACAGGGAACACCGGGGAGCTGTTTTTT | CAISEQTGNTGELFF
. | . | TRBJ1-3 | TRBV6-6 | TGTGCCAGCAGTTACGACAGAACCTCTGGAAACACCATATATTTT | CASSYDRTSGNTIYF
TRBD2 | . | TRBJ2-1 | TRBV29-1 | TGCAGCGTGCACTCCGGGACTAGTTATGAGCAGTTCTTC | CSVHSGTSYEQFF
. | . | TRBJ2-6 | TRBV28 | TGTGCCAGCACCCCCGCCGGCAGGGGTGCTGCTGGGGCCAACGTCCTGACTTTC | CASTPAGRGAAGANVLTF
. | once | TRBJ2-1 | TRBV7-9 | TGTGCCAGCAGCCCCAGGAGGGGGCCCTACAATGAGCAGTTCTTC | CASSPRRGPYNEQFF
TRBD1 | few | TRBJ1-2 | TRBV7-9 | TGTGCCAGCAGCTCCCAGGGGGTGGGTGGCTACACCTTC | CASSSQGVGGYTF
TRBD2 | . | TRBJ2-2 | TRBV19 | TGTGCCAGTACCATGGGACTAGCGGGAACCACCGGGGAGCTGTTTTTT | CASTMGLAGTTGELFF
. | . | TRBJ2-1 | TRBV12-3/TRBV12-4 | TGTGCCAGCAGTTTTGTGGTCAGTGAGCAGTTCTTC | CASSFVVSEQFF
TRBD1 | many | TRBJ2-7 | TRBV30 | TGTGCCTGGACCAAGCCAGGGGGCGCGTACGAGCAGTACTTC | CAWTKPGGAYEQYF
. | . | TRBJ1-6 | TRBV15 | TGTGCCACCAGCAGAGTTGCGGGTTCTACACCCCTCCACTTT | CATSRVAGSTPLHF
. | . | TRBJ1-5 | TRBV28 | TGTGCCAGCAGTTCAGGGGCTAGTCAGCCCCAGCATTTT | CASSSGASQPQHF
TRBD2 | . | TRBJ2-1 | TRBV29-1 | TGCAGCGTTGCCCAAGATTTTCTGACTAGCGGTGAGCAGTTCTTC | CSVAQDFLTSGEQFF
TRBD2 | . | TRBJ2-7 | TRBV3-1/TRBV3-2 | TGTGCCACCGGACTAGCGGGAGATTCCTACGAGCAGTACTTC | CATGLAGDSYEQYF
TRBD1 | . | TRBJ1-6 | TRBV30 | TGTGCCTGGACGGGGGCAGGGGGCCGGTCACCCCTCCACTTT | CAWTGAGGRSPLHF
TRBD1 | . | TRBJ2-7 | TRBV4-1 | TGCGCCAGCAGCCAACCTCCGGGACAGGGGAACCACGAGCAGTACTTC | CASSQPPGQGNHEQYF
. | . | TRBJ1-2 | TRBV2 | TGTGCCAGCAGCCAACAACAGGGAAGCCGCTATGGCTACACCTTC | CASSQQQGSRYGYTF
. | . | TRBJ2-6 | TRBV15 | TGTGCCATTACAGACTCTGGGGCCAACGTCCTGACTTTC | CAITDSGANVLTF
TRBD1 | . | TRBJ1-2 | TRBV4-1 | TGCGCCAGCAGCCAACAAATTCCGGGACAGGAACCCTATGGCTACACCTTC | CASSQQIPGQEPYGYTF
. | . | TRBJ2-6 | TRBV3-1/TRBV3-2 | TGTGCCAGCAGCCAAGAAAATACCAACGTCCTGACTTTC | CASSQENTNVLTF
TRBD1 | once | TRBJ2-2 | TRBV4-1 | TGCGCCAGCAGCCCCCCCCCTGGACAGGGTCGGAACACCGGGGAGCTGTTTTTT | CASSPPPGQGRNTGELFF
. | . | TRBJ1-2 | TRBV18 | TGTGCCAGCTCACGCAGGGATGGCTACACCTTC | CASSRRDGYTF